This TCR beta chain was found in a study of control samples from healthy donors and cancer patients (dated by TCRdb to 2019 to 2021). About this clone itself: Its antigen is currently not known. Base-call qualities are not available, and no considerably larger clone is one nucleotide away.

Spanning cysteine to phenylalanine, the CDR3 consists of 12 amino acids. Only CDR3 DNA is held: 36 bases, read in frame from base 1. At the junction V is shortened by 4 bases and J by 1 base, with 4 bases in between. The germline V gene (reference sequence) sets CDR1 to MNHNY and CDR2 to SVGAGI. The library was made by the immunoSEQ multiplex PCR assay. The table was pulled from immuneACCESS by TCRdb, which kept in-frame rearrangements only. Such tables lose some clones; where checked, under half of the loss comes from unresolved V genes, and the rest has no known cause. This sample gives 90,000 or so clones in total; 85% to 90% of them show up just once. The ten biggest clones cover about 7.4% of the sample.

The sequenced material came from blood. The sequence was collected from an older woman in good health. The chain was built from TRBV6-6 and TRBJ1-2, with an unclear D gene assignment. The sequenced DNA is TGTGCCAGCAGTTGGGATAACTATGGCTACACCTTC. This codes for CASSWDNYGYTF.